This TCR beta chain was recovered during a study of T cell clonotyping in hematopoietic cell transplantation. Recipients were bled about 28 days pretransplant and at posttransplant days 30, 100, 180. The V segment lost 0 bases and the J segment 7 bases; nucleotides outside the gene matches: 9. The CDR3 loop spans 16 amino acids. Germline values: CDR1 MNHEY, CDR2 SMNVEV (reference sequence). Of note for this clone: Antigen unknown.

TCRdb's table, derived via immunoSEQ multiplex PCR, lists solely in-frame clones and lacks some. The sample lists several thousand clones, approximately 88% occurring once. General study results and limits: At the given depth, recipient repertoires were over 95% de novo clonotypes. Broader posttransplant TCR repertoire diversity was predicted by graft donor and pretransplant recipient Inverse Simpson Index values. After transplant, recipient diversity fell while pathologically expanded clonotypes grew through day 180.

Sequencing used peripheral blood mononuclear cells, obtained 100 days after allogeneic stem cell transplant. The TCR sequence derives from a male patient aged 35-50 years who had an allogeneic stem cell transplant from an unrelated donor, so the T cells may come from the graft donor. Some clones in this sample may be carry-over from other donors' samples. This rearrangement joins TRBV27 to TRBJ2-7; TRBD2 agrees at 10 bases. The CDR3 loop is CASSLSIPAGGREQYF. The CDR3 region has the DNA TGTGCCAGCAGTTTATCGATTCCAGCGGGGGGGCGGGAGCAGTACTTC.